This TCR beta chain appears in the sequencing data of a study of blood T cell repertoires in COVID-19 (dated by TCRdb to the early 2020s). In terms of the full investigation: Collaborator samples came from the United States, Italy and Spain and covered acute and convalescent phases of COVID-19. The repertoires were released in a freely available public database meant as a resource for research on the immune response to SARS-CoV-2. The samples were drawn from the first 160 participants of the ongoing ImmuneRACE study and from 950 to 1,500 subjects provided by 6 global collaborators. The material from the prospective study consisted of cDNA or gDNA derived from T cells, B-cell-depleted T cells, or PBMCs. The sample metadata nearly always contained a de-identified subject ID, COVID-19 status, age in years and sex. Subjects who had been exposed to COVID-19, were actively infected with it, or had recovered from it provided the deeply sampled blood TCRbeta repertoires that made up the dataset. Where available, HLA class I and class II types were obtained from metadata supplied by the sample provider rather than from assay-based typing. General conclusions and limits of the study: The amount of clinical and demographic metadata varied by source and participant and was provided uncurated.

Each collaborating institution followed its own protocols to collect whole blood in K2EDTA tubes. For TCRbeta analysis, collaborators shipped samples in one of three forms: frozen whole blood, isolated PBMCs, or DNA extracted from either of those sample types. As regards this clone: This clone's antigen is unknown. It has no much larger one-base neighbor in the sample; base qualities were not kept.

The V end loses 3 bases and the J end loses 0 bases, and a stretch of 12 bases separates them. The germline V gene encodes CDR1 DFQATT and CDR2 SNEGSKA (reference sequence). The CDR3 numbers 15 residues from cysteine through phenylalanine. Only the CDR3 DNA is retained, 45 bases long and in frame from the first base. The immunoSEQ Assay, a bias-controlled multiplex PCR, was used to amplify TCRbeta CDR3 regions from genomic DNA. The study's own analysis went as follows. The number of nucleated cells in each sample was estimated from the amplification of reference gene primers within the assay. Sequence reads were collapsed and filtered to measure the absolute abundance of every unique TCRbeta CDR3 rearrangement. For each sample, productive Simpson clonality was calculated as the square root of Simpson's diversity index across productive rearrangements. TCRdb re-hosts the immuneACCESS table, in-frame sequences only. Its copies lack some clones; in the studies checked, an unresolved V gene accounts for under half of them, and the cause for the rest is not known. The V and J calls and clone size were taken over from that table, and D and trimming were inferred from the DNA. In all, the sample holds 220,000 or so clones, and 80% to 85% of those were seen once. The ten largest clonotypes hold about 2.4% of the sample.

The chain uses TRBV20-1 and TRBJ2-1; TRBD2 is a weak D gene call, 6 bases matching. The material sequenced was peripheral blood. This receptor was identified in a woman in her sixties with acute or convalescent COVID-19. The DNA sequence is given as TGCAGTGCTAGTAGGGCGGGGAACTCCTACAATGAGCAGTTCTTC. It encodes CSASRAGNSYNEQFF.